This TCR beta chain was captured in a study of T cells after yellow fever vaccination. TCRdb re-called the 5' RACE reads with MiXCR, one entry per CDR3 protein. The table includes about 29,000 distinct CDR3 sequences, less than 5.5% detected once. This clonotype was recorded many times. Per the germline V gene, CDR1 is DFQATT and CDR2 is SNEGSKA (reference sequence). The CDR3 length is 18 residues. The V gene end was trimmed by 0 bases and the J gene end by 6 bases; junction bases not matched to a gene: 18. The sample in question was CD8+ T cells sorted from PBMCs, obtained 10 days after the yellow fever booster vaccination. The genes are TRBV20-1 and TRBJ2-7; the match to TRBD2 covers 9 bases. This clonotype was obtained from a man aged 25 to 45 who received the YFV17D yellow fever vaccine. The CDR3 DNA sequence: TGCAGTGCTAGAGATCCACTCGGCCCCGGGCTAGCGGGACCCGAGCAGTACTTC. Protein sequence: CSARDPLGPGLAGPEQYF.